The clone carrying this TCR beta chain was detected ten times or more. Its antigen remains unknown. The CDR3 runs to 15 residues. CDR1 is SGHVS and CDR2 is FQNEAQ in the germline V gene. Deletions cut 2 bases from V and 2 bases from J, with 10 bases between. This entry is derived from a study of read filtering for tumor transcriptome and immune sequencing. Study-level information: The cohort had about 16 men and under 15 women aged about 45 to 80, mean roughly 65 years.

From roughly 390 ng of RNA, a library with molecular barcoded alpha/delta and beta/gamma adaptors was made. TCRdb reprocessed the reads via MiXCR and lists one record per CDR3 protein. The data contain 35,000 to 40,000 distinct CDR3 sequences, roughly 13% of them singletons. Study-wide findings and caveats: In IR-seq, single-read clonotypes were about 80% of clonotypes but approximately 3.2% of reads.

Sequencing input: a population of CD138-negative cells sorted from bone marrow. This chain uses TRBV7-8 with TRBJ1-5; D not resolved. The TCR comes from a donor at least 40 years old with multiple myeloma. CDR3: CASSLKGSGNQPQHF. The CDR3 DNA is TGTGCCAGCAGCTTAAAGGGAAGCGGCAATCAGCCCCAGCATTTT.